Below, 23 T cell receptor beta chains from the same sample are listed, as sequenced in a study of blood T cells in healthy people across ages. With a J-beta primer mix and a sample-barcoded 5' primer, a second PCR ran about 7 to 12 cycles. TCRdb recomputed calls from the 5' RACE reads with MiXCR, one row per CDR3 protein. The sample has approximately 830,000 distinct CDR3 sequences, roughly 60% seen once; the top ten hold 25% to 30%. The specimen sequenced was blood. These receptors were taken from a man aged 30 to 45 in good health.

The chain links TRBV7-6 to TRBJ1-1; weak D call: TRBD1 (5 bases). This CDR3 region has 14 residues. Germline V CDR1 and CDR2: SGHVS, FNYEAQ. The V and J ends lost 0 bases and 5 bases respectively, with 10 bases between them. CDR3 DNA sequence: TGTGCCAGCAGCTTAGCAGACAGTTGGACTGAAGCTTTCTTT. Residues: CASSLADSWTEAFF.

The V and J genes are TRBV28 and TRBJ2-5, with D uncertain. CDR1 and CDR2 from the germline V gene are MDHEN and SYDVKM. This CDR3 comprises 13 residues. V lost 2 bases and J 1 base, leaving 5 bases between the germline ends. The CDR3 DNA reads TGTGCCAGCAGTTTAAGGTTCCAAGAGACCCAGTACTTC. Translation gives CASSLRFQETQYF. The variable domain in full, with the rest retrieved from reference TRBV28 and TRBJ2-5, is DVKVTQSSRYLVKRTGEKVFLECVQDMDHENMFWYRQDPGLGLRLIYFSYDVKMKEKGDIPEGYSVSREKKERFSLILESASTNQTSMYLCASSLRFQETQYFGPGTRLLVL.

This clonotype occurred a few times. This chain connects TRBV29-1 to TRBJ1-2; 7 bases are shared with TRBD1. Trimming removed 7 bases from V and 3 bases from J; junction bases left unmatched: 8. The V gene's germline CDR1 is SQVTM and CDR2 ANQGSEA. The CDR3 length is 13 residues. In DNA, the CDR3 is TGCAGCGCCAGTACAACAGGGGACTATGGCTACACCTTC. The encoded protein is CSASTTGDYGYTF.

For the CDR3, the DNA is TGTGCCAGCAGTTTACGGGAAACTACGCAGTATTTT. Its protein product is CASSLRETTQYF. The chain joins TRBV28 to TRBJ2-3; D is possibly TRBD2 (5 bases). The CDR3 extends over 12 amino acids. CDR1 is MDHEN, CDR2 SYDVKM, per germline. V lost 2 bases to trimming and J lost 8 bases, with 8 bases between them.

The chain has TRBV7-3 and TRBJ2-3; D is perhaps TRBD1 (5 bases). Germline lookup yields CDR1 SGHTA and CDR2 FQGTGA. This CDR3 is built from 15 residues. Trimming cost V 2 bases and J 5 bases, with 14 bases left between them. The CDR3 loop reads CASSLDGAGRDTQYF. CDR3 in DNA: TGTGCCAGCAGCTTAGATGGGGCAGGGCGAGATACGCAGTATTTT.

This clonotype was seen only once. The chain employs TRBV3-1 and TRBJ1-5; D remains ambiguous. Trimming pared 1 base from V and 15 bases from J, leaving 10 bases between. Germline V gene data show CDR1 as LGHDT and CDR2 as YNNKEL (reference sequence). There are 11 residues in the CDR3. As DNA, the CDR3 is TGTGCCAGCAGCCAAGCCAAGGGTGGGCATTTT. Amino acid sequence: CASSQAKGGHF.

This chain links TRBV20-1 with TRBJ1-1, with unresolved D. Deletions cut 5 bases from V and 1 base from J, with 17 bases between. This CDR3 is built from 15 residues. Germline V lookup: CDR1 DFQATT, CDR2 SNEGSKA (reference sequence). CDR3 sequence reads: CSAVHSGLQNTEAFF. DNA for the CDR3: TGCAGTGCTGTACATTCCGGCCTACAGAACACTGAAGCTTTCTTT.

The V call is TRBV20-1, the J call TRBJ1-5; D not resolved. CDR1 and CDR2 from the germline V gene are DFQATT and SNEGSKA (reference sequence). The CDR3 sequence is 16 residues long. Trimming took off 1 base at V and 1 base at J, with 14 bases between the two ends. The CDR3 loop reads CSARGTPRRSNQPQHF. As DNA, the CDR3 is TGCAGTGCTAGAGGAACGCCCCGGAGGAGCAATCAGCCCCAGCATTTT.

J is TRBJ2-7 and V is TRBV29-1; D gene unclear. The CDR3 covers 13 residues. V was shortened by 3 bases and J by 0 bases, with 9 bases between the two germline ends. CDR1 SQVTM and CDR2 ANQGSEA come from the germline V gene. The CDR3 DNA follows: TGCAGCGTTGATGGAAGAGCCTCCTACGAGCAGTACTTC. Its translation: CSVDGRASYEQYF.

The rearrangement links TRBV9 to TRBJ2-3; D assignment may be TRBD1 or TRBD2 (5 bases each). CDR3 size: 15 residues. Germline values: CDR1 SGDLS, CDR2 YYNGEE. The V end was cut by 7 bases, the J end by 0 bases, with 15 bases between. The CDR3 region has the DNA TGTGCCAGCGGGACCCTAATCTCTAGCACAGATACGCAGTATTTT. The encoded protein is CASGTLISSTDTQYF.

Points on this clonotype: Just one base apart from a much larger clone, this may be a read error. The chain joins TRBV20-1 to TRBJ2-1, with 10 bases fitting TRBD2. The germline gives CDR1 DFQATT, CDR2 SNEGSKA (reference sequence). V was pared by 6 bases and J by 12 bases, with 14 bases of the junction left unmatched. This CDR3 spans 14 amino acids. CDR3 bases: TGCAGTGCACGCCCGGGACTAGCGTGGGGCGCGCAGTTCTTC. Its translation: CSARPGLAWGAQFF.

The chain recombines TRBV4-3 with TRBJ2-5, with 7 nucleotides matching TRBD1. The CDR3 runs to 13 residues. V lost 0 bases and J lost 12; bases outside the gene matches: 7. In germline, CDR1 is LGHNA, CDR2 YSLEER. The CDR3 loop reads CASSQETGQVEYF. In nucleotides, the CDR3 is TGCGCCAGCAGCCAAGAAACCGGACAGGTCGAGTACTTC.

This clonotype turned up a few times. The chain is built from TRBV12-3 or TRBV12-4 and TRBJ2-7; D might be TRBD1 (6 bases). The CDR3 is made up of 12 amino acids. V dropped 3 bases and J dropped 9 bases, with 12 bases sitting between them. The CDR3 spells CASSLWGQVQYF. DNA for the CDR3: TGTGCCAGCAGTTTGTGGGGGCAAGTGCAGTACTTC.

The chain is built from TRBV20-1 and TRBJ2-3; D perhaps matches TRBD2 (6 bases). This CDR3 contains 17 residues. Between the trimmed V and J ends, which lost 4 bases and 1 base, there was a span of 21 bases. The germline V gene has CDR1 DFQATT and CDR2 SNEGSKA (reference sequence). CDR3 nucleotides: TGCAGTGCTATGGACGTCCTGGGGGGTTTTGGCACAGATACGCAGTATTTT. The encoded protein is CSAMDVLGGFGTDTQYF.

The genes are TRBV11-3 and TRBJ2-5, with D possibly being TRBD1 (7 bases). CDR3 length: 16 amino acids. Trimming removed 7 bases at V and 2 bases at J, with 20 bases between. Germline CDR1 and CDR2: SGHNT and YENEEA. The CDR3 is CASINAGTVDQETQYF. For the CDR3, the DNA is TGTGCCAGCATCAACGCGGGGACAGTAGATCAAGAGACCCAGTACTTC.

The CDR3: CSARDISNYNEQFF. The CDR3 DNA follows: TGCAGTGCTAGAGATATTTCCAACTACAATGAGCAGTTCTTC. The chain joins TRBV20-1 to TRBJ2-1, with D unclear. Germline V gene data show CDR1 as DFQATT and CDR2 as SNEGSKA (reference sequence). With 0 bases removed from V and 3 bases from J, the gap between germline ends came to 9 bases. This CDR3 spans 14 amino acids.

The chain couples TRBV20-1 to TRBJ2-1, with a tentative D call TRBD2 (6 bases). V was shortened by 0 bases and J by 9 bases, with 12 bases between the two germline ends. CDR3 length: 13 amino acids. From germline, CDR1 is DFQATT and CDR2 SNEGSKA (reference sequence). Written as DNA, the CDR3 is TGCAGTGCTAGAGAGGCGGGGATTGGTGAGCAGTTCTTC. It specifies CSAREAGIGEQFF.

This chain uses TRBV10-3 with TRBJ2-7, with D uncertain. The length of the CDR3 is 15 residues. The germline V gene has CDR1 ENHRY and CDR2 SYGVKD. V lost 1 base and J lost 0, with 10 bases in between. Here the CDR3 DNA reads TGTGCCATCAGTGAGTTACATTCGAGCTCCTACGAGCAGTACTTC. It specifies CAISELHSSSYEQYF.

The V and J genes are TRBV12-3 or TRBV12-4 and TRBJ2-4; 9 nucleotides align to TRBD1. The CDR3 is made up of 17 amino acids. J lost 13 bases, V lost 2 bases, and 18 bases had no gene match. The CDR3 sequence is CASSLKGSQGARNEQYF. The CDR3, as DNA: TGTGCCAGCAGTTTAAAGGGATCACAGGGGGCGCGGAATGAGCAGTACTTC.

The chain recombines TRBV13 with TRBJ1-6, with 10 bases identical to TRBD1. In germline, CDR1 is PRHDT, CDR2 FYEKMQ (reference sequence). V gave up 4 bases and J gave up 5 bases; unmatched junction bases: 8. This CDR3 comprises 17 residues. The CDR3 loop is CASSSGTGALNNSPLHF. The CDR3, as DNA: TGTGCCAGCAGCTCCGGGACAGGGGCGCTTAATAATTCACCCCTCCACTTT.

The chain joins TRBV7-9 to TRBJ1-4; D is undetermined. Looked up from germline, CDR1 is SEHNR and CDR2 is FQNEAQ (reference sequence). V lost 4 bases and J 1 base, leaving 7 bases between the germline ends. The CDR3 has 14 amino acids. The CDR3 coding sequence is TGTGCCAGCAGCTCATCTCTAACTAATGAAAAACTGTTTTTT. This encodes CASSSSLTNEKLFF.

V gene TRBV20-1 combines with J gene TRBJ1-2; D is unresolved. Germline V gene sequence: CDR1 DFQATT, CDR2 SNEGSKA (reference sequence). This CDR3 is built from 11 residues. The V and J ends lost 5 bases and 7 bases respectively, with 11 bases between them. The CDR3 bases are TGCAGTGCTTCACCGGTGCGTGGCTACACCTTC. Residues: CSASPVRGYTF.

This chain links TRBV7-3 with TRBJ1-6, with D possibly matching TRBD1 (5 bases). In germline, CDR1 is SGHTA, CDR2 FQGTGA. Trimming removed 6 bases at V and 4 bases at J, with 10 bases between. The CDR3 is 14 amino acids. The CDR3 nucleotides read TGTGCCAGCAGTTTCGACAGATATAATTCACCCCTCCACTTT. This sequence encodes CASSFDRYNSPLHF.